These 7 T cell receptor beta chains came from one sample sequenced in a study of T-cell memory formation after mild COVID-19. MiXCR was run by TCRdb on the 5' RACE reads, yielding one entry per CDR3 protein. The sample includes about 130,000 distinct CDR3 sequences, around 15% of them seen just once. Sequencing was carried out using PBMCs or a T cell subset sorted from them (not recorded which). Source of these receptors: a man younger than 30 who had mild COVID-19 (a few samples of this study predate the infection). Cell type and time point are not known.

This clonotype was seen only a few times. The CDR3 DNA reads TGTGCCAGCAGCCGGGGACAGGGAGGCTACGAGCAGTACTTC. Translated: CASSRGQGGYEQYF. V and J are TRBV7-9 and TRBJ2-7; 9 bases fit TRBD1. CDR3 length: 14 amino acids. CDR1 and CDR2 from the germline V gene are SEHNR and FQNEAQ (reference sequence). The trim removed 5 bases at V and 3 bases at J, leaving 5 bases unmatched.

A few counts support this clonotype. This chain uses TRBV4-1 with TRBJ2-5, with 8 nucleotides matching TRBD2. Germline V lookup: CDR1 MGHRA, CDR2 YSYEKL. The length of the CDR3 is 19 residues. V was clipped by 4 bases and J by 5 bases; unmatched bases: 21. The CDR3 nucleotides read TGCGCCAGCAGCCCAGGATGGGGCCAGCCCCGGGGGGGGCTTGAGACCCAGTACTTC. Protein product: CASSPGWGQPRGGLETQYF.

The CDR3 sequence is CASSLSTGQETQYF. CDR3 nucleotides: TGCGCCAGCAGCTTGTCGACGGGCCAAGAGACCCAGTACTTC. The chain carries TRBV5-1 and TRBJ2-5; D gene uncertain. The CDR3 runs 14 residues. The germline V gene has CDR1 SGHRS and CDR2 YFSETQ. V lost 1 base, J lost 1 base, and 8 bases lay in between.

This clonotype was found a few times. The rearrangement joins TRBV7-6 to TRBJ2-1; possibly TRBD1 or TRBD2 for D (5 bases each). This CDR3 contains 15 residues. V was shortened by 6 bases and J by 8 bases, with 20 bases between the two germline ends. CDR1 is SGHVS, CDR2 FNYEAQ, per germline. The CDR3 nucleotides read TGTGCCAGCAGTCGGAGGCAGGGTATGGGGTATGAGCAGTTCTTC. This gives the protein CASSRRQGMGYEQFF.

The gene calls are TRBV4-1 and TRBJ2-3; D is unresolved. This CDR3 has 15 amino acids. The germline gives CDR1 MGHRA, CDR2 YSYEKL. Trimming pared 1 base from V and 0 bases from J, leaving 8 bases between. The CDR3: CASSQVYTSTDTQYF. The CDR3 DNA reads TGCGCCAGCAGCCAAGTTTATACTAGCACAGATACGCAGTATTTT.

This clonotype was seen ten or more times. The gene calls are TRBV27 and TRBJ2-3; D unclear. CDR1 is MNHEY and CDR2 is SMNVEV in the germline V gene (reference sequence). The CDR3 has 15 residues. V was shortened by 0 bases and J by 2 bases, with 9 bases between the two germline ends. This CDR3 is CASSLSATYTDTQYF. CDR3 coding DNA: TGTGCCAGCAGTTTATCGGCAACATACACAGATACGCAGTATTTT.

This clonotype was seen a few times. The chain joins TRBV7-2 to TRBJ2-7; D is undetermined. The germline V gene encodes CDR1 SGHTA and CDR2 FQGNSA. The CDR3 is 16 residues long. V was cut by 4 bases and J by 3 bases, with 19 bases left in between. Written as DNA, the CDR3 is TGTGCCAGCAGCTACCGCCGGATCTCTACACACTACGAGCAGTACTTC. It codes for CASSYRRISTHYEQYF.